This record covers a single T cell receptor beta chain. Sequencing was performed with immunoSEQ multiplex PCR; in TCRdb, only in-frame clones are kept and a portion is missing. The table shows 300,000 to 500,000 clones, with approximately 86% occurring only once. This entry is derived from a study of Ad26.COV2.S vaccination and SARS-CoV-2 variants. Treatment denoted: around 19 received Ad26.COV2.S at low or high dose, single or two shots; several received placebo; per-sample allocation not given. Each sample was drawn 63 days after the first injection (of vaccine or placebo). Donor was an adult aged 18-55 years in Boston. The germline V gene has CDR1 KGHSH and CDR2 LQKENI. The CDR3 is 15 amino acids. V dropped 1 base and J dropped 0 bases, with 7 bases sitting between them.

The sequence came from a person between 18 and 65 years old who received the Ad26.COV2.S COVID-19 vaccine or a placebo. Source: peripheral blood, taken in a trial of Ad26.COV2.S vaccine versus placebo. V gene TRBV18 combines with J gene TRBJ1-3; D gene unclear. CDR3: CASSPLQSSGNTIYF. CDR3 bases: TGTGCCAGCTCACCACTACAGAGCTCTGGAAACACCATATATTTT.